This passage covers 3 T cell receptor beta chains from one sample sequenced in a study of early T cells in non-severe SARS-CoV-2 infection. One entry per CDR3 protein results from TCRdb running MiXCR on the 5' RACE reads. The sample contains 60,000 to 75,000 distinct CDR3 sequences, approximately 12% of which appear only once. Sequencing was carried out using whole blood. The receptor set was obtained from an adult who was a healthcare worker with PCR-confirmed SARS-CoV-2 infection or an uninfected control (not recorded which).

Comment on this clonotype: One end of the junction varies from germline; a read error may be responsible. V is TRBV2 and J is TRBJ2-3, with a tentative D call TRBD2 (5 bases). The CDR3 is made up of 14 amino acids. Germline loops: CDR1 SNHLY, CDR2 FYNNEI. This chain's CDR3 is CASSETGKTDTQYF. The CDR3 bases are TGTGCCAGCAGTGAAACCGGGAAAACAGATACGCAGTATTTC.

A few counts support this clonotype. The genes are TRBV24-1 and TRBJ2-3; D is unresolved. The CDR3 is 12 residues long. Trimming removed 11 bases from V and 1 base from J, with 9 bases in between. Germline CDR1 KGHDR, CDR2 SFDVKD. The CDR3 coding sequence is TGTGCCATCGCCGGAGGCACAGATACGCAGTATTTT. Translating it yields CAIAGGTDTQYF.

This clonotype was counted ten times or more. The V and J genes are TRBV7-9 and TRBJ2-5, with a weak D call TRBD2 (8 bases). The CDR3 is 15 amino acids. Germline loops: CDR1 SEHNR, CDR2 FQNEAQ (reference sequence). The V gene lost 7 bases and the J gene lost 4 bases, with 19 bases spanning the gap. CDR3 residues: CASTTGVAGIETQYF. In DNA form, the CDR3 reads TGTGCCAGCACCACAGGGGTAGCGGGGATAGAGACCCAGTACTTC.